This TCR beta chain was recovered during a study of vaccination and CD4 T cells after COVID-19. About the research overall: Convalescent cases comprised fewer than ten mild and one severe, all SARS-CoV-2 positive by nasal swab PCR. Stimulation used overlapping spike peptides from SARS-CoV-2, HCoV-NL63, HCoV-OC43 and HCoV-229E. Participants were administered two doses of either the BNT162b2 or the mRNA-1273 vaccine.

As regards this clonotype: Its antigen is not known.

An Oncomine TCR Beta short-read assay was used to sequence the DNA from cultured CD4+ T cells. TCRdb re-called the PCR reads through MiXCR, storing one row per CDR3 protein. The table has about 10,000 distinct CDR3 sequences, over 40% seen once. This sample's treatment: roughly ten-day PBMC culture with coronavirus spike peptide pools or control peptides (ViraFEST assay). Using peptide pools, antigen-specific T cells were expanded in ViraFEST before TCRs were sequenced. In germline, CDR1 is MNHEY, CDR2 SVGAGI. The CDR3 is 14 residues long. V lost 4 bases, J lost 4 bases, and 13 bases lay in between. This rearrangement joins TRBV6-5 to TRBJ1-1; D might be TRBD1 (6 bases). The sample consisted of CD4+ T cells from blood, cultured in vitro. The receptor was isolated from a human donor who had recovered from COVID-19. CDR3 protein: CASSSGRGGTEAFF. In DNA, the CDR3 is TGTGCCAGCAGTTCCGGACGAGGGGGCACTGAAGCTTTCTTT.